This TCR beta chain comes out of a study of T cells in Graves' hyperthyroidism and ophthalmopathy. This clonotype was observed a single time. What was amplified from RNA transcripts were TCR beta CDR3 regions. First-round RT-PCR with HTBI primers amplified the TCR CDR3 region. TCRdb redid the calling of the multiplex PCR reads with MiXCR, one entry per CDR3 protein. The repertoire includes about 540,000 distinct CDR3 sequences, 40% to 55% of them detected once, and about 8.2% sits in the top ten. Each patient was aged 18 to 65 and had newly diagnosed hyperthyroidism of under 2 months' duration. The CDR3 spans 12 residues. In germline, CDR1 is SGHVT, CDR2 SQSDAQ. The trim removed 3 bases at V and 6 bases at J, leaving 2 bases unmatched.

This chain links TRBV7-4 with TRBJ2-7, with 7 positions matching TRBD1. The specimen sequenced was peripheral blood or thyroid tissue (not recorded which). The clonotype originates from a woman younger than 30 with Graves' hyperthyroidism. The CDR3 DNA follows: TGTGCCAGCAGCTTGCGGACAGGCGAGCAGTACTTC. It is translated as CASSLRTGEQYF.